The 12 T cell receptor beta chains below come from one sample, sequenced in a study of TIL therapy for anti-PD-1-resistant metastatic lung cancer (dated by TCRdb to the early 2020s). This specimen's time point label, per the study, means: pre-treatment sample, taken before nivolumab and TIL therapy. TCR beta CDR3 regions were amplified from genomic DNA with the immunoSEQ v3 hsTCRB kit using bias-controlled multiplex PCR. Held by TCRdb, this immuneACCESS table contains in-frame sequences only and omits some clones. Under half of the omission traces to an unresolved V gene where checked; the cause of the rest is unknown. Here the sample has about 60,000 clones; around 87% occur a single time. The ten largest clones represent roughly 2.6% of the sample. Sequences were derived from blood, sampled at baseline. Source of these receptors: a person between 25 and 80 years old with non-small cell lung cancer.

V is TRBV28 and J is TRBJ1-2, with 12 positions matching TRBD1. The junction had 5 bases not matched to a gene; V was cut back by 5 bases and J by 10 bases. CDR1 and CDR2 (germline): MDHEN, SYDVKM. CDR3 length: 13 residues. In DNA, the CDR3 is TGTGCCAGCAGTCTCCGGGACAGGGGGCCCTACACCTTC. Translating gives CASSLRDRGPYTF.

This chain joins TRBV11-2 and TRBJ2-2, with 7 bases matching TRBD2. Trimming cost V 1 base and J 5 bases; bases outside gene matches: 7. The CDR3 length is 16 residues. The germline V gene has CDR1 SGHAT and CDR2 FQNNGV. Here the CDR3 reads CASSLAGGFETGELFF. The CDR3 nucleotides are TGTGCCAGCAGCTTAGCGGGAGGCTTTGAGACCGGGGAGCTGTTTTTT.

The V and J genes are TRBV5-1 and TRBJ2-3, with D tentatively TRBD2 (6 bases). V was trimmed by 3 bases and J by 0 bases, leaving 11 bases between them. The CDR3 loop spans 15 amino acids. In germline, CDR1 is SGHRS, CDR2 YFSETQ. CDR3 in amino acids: CASSWGTGSTDTQYF. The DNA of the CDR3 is TGCGCCAGCAGCTGGGGGACTGGAAGCACAGATACGCAGTATTTT.

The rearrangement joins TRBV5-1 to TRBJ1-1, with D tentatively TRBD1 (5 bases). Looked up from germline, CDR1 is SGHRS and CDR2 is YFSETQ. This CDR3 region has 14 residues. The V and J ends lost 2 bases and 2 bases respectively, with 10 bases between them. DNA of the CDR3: TGCGCCAGCAGCTTTACGGGACTCAACACTGAAGCTTTCTTT. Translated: CASSFTGLNTEAFF.

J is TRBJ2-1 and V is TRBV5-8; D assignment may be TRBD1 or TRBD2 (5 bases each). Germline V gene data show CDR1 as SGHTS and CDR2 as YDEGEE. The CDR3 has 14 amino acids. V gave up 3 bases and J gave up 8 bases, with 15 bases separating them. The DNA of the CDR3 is TGTGCCAGCAGCTACCGGGGCCCTTGGGATGAGCAGTTCTTC. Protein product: CASSYRGPWDEQFF.

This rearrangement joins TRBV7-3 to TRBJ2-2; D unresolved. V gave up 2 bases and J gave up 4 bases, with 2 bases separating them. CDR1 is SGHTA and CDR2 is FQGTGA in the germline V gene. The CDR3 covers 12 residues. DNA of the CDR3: TGTGCCAGCAGCTTAGCCACCGGGGAGCTGTTTTTT. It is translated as CASSLATGELFF.

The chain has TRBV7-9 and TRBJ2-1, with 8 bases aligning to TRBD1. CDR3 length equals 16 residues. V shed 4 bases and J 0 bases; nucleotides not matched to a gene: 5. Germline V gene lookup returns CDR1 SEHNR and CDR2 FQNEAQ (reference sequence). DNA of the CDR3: TGTGCCAGCAGCTCCCCCGGGACAGGCTCCTACAATGAGCAGTTCTTC. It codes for CASSSPGTGSYNEQFF.

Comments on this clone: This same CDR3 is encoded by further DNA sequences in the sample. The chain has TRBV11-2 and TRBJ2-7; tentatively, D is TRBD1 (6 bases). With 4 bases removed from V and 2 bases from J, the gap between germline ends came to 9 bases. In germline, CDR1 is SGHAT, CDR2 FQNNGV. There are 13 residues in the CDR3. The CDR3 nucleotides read TGTGCCAGCAGCTCTAAGGGGGCCTACGAGCAGTACTTC. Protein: CASSSKGAYEQYF. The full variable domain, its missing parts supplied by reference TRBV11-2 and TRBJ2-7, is EAGVAQSPRYKIIEKRQSVAFWCNPISGHATLYWYQQILGQGPKLLIQFQNNGVVDDSQLPKDRFSAERLKGVDSTLKIQPAKLEDSAVYLCASSSKGAYEQYFGPGTRLTVT.

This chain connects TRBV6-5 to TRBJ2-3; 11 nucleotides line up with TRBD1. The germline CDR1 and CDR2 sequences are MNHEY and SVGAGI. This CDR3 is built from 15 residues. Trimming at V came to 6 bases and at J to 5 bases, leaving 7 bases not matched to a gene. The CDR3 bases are TGTGCCAGCAGACCGCCGGACAGGGGGCAAGATACGCAGTATTTT. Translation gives CASRPPDRGQDTQYF.

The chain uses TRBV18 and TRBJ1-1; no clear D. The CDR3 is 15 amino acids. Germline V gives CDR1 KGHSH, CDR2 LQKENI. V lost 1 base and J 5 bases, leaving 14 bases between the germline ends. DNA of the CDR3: TGTGCCAGCTCACCACAGTCCGGGGAGCGAACTGAAGCTTTCTTT. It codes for CASSPQSGERTEAFF.

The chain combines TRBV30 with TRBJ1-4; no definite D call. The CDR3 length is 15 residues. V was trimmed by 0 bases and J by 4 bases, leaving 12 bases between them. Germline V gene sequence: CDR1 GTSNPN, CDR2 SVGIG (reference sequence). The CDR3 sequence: CAWSVSSSLNEKLFF. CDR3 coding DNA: TGTGCCTGGAGTGTCTCTTCTTCCCTTAATGAAAAACTGTTTTTT.

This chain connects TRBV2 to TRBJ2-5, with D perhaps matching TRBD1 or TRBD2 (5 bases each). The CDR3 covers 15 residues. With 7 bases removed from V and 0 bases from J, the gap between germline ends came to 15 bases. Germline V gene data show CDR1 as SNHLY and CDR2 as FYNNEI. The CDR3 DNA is TGTGCCAGCACCATAGCGAGGGGAAACCAAGAGACCCAGTACTTC. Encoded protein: CASTIARGNQETQYF.